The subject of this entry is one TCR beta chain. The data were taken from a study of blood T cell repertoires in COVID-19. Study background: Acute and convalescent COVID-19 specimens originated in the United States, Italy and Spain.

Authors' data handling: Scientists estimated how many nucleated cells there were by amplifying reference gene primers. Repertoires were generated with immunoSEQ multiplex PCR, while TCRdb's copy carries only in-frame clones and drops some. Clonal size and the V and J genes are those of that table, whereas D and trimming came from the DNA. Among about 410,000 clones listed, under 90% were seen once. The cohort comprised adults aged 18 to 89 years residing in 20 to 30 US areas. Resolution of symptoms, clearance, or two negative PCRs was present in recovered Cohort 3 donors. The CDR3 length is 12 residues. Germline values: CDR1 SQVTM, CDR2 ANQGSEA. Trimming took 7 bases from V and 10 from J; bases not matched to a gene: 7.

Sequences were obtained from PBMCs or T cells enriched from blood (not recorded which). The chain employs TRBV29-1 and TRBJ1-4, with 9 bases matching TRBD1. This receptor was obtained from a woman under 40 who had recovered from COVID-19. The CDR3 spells CSARTGVGKLFF. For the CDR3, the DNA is TGCAGCGCCAGGACAGGGGTTGGAAAACTGTTTTTT.